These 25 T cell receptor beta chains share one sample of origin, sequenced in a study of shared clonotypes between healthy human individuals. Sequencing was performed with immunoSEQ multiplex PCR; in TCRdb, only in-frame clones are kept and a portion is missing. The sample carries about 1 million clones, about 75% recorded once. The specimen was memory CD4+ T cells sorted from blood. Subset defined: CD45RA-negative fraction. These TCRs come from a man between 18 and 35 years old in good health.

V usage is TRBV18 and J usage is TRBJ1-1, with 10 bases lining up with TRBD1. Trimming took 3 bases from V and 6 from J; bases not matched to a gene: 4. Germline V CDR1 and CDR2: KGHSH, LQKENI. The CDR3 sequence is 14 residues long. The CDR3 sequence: CASSPGTGVSEAFF. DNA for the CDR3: TGTGCCAGCTCACCGGGGACAGGGGTGTCTGAAGCTTTCTTT.

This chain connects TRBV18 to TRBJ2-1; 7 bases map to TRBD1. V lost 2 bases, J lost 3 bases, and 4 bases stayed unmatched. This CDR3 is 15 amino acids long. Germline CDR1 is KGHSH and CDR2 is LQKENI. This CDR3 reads CASSPTGDFYNEQFF. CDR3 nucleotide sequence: TGTGCCAGCTCACCAACAGGGGATTTCTACAATGAGCAGTTCTTC.

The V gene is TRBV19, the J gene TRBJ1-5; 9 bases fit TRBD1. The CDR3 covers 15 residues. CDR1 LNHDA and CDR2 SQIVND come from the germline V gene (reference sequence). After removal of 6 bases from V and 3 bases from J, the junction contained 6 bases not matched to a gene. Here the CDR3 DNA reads TGTGCCAGTAGGGGGGACAGGGAGATCAATCAGCCCCAGCATTTT. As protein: CASRGDREINQPQHF.

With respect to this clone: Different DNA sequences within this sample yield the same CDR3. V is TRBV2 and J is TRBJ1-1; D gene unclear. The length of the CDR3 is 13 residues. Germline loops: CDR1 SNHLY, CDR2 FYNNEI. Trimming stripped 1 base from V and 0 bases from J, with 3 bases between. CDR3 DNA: TGTGCCAGCAGTGAAGGAATGAACACTGAAGCTTTCTTT. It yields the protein CASSEGMNTEAFF.

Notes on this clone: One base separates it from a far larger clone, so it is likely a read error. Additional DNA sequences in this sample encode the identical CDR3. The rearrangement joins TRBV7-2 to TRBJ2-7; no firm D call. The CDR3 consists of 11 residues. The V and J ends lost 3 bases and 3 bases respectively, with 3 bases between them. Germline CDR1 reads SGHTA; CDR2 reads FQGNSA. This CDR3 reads CASSLDYEQYF. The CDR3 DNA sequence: TGTGCCAGCAGCTTGGACTACGAGCAGTACTTC.

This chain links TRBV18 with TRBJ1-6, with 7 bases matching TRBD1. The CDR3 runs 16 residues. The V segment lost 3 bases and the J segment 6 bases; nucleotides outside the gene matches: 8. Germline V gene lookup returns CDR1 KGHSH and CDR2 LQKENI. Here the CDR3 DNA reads TGTGCCAGCTCACCCGGACAGGAGAGGGGTAATTCACCCCTCCACTTT. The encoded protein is CASSPGQERGNSPLHF.

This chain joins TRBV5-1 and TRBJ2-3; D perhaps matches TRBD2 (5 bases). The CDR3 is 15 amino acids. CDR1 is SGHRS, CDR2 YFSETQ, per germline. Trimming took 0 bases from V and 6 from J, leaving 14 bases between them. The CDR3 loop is CASSLGGTRSDTQYF. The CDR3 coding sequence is TGCGCCAGCAGCTTGGGAGGTACTAGATCTGATACGCAGTATTTT. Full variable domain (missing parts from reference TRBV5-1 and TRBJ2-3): KAGVTQTPRYLIKTRGQQVTLSCSPISGHRSVSWYQQTPGQGLQFLFEYFSETQRNKGNFPGRFSGRQFSNSRSEMNVSTLELGDSALYLCASSLGGTRSDTQYFGPGTRLTVL.

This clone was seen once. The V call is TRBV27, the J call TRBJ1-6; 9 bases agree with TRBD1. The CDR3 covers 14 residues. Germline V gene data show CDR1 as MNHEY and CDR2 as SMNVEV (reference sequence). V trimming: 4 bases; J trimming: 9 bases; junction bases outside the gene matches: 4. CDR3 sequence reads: CASSSDRGGSPLHF. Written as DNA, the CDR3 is TGTGCCAGCAGTTCGGACAGGGGAGGTTCACCCCTCCACTTT.

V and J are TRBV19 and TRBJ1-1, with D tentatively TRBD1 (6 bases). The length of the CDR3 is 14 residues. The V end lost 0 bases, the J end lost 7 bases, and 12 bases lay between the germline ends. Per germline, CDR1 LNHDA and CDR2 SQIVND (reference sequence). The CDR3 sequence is CASSIDLGRGEAFF. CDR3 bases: TGTGCCAGTAGTATAGATCTGGGCAGGGGTGAAGCTTTCTTT. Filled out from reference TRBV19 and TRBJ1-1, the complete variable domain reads DGGITQSPKYLFRKEGQNVTLSCEQNLNHDAMYWYRQDPGQGLRLIYYSQIVNDFQKGDIAEGYSVSREKKESFPLTVTSAQKNPTAFYLCASSIDLGRGEAFFGQGTRLTVV.

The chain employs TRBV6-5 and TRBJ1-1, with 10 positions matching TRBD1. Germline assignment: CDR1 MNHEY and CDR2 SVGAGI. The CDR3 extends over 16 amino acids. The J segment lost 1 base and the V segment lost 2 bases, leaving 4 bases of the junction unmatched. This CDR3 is CASSYPRTGGNTEAFF. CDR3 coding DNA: TGTGCCAGCAGTTACCCGAGGACAGGGGGGAACACTGAAGCTTTCTTT.

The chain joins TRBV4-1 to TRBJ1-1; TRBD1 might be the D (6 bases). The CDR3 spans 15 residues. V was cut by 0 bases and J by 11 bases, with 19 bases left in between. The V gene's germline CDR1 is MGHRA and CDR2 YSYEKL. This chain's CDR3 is CASSQDMARGGYAFF. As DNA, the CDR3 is TGCGCCAGCAGCCAAGATATGGCCAGGGGAGGTTACGCTTTCTTT.

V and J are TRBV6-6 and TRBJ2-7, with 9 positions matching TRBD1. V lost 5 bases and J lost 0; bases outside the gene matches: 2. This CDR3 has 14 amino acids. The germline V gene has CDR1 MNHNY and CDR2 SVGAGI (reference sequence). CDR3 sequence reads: CASSRDRDSYEQYF. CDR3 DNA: TGTGCCAGCAGTCGGGACAGGGACTCCTACGAGCAGTACTTC.

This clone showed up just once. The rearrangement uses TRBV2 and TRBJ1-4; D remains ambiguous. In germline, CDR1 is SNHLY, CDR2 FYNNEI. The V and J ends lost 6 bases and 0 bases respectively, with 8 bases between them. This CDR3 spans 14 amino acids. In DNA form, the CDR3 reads TGTGCCAGCAGCGAGATAACAACTAATGAAAAACTGTTTTTT. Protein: CASSEITTNEKLFF.

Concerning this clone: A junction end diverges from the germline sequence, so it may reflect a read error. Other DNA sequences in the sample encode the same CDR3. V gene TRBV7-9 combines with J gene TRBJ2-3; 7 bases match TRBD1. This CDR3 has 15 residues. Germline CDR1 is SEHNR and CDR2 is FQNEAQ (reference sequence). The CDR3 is CASSLGDSPTDTQYF. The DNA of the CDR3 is TGTGCCAGCAGTTTAGGGGACAGCCCCACAGATACGCAGTATTTT.

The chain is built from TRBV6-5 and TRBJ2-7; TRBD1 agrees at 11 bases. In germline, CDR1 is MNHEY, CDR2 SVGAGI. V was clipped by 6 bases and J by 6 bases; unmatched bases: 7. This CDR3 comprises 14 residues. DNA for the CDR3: TGTGCCAGCAGATCCCGGGACAGGGGGGGCGAGCAGTACTTC. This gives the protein CASRSRDRGGEQYF.

CDR3 bases: TGTGCCAGCAGGGGGATTGGGCCTGAAGCTTTCTTT. This gives the protein CASRGIGPEAFF. The V and J genes are TRBV27 and TRBJ1-1; D remains ambiguous. The V gene lost 6 bases and the J gene lost 6 bases, with 11 bases spanning the gap. The germline V gene encodes CDR1 MNHEY and CDR2 SMNVEV (reference sequence). The CDR3 extends over 12 amino acids.

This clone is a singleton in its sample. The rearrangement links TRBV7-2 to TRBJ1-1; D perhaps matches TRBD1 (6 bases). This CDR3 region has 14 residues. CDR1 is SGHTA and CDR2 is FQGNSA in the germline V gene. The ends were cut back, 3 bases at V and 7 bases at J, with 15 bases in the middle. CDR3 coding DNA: TGTGCCAGCAGCTTCTCGGGGGCCTTTGGTGAAGCTTTCTTT. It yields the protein CASSFSGAFGEAFF.

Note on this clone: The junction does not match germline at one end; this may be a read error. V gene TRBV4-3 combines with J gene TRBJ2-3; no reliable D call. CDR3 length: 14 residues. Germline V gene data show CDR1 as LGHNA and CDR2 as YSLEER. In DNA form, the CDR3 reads TGCGCCAGCGGCCAAGATCGAGGTAGAGATACGCAGTATTTT. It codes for CASGQDRGRDTQYF.

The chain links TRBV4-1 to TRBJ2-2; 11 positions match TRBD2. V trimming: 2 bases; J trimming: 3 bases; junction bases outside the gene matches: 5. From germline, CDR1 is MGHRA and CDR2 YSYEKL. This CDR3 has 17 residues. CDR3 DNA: TGCGCCAGCAGCCAAATCGGACTAGCGGGTTACACCGGGGAGCTGTTTTTT. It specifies CASSQIGLAGYTGELFF.

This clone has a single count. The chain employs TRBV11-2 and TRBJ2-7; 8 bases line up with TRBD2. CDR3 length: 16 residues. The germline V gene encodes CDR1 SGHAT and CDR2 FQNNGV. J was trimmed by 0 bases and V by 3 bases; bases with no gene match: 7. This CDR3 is CASSLGSGSFSYEQYF. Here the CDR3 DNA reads TGTGCCAGCAGCTTGGGCAGCGGGAGTTTCTCCTACGAGCAGTACTTC.

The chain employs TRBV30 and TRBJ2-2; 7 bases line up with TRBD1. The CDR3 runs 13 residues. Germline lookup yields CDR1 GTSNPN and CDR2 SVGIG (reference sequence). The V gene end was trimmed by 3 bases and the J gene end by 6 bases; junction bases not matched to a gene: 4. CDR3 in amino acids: CAWSTGDAGELFF. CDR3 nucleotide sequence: TGTGCCTGGAGCACAGGGGATGCCGGGGAGCTGTTTTTT.

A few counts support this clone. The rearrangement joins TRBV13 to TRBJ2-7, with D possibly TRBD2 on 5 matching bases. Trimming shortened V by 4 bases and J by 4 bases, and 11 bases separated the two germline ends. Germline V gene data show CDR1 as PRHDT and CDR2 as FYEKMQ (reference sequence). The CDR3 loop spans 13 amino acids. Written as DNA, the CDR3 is TGTGCCAGCAGCTCTACCGGGGTATACGAGCAGTACTTC. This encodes CASSSTGVYEQYF.

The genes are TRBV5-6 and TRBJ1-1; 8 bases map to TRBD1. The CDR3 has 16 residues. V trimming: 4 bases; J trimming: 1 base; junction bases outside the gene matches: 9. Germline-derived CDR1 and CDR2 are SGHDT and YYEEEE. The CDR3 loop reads CASSPQNRGGNTEAFF. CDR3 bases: TGTGCCAGCAGCCCCCAAAACAGGGGGGGGAACACTGAAGCTTTCTTT.

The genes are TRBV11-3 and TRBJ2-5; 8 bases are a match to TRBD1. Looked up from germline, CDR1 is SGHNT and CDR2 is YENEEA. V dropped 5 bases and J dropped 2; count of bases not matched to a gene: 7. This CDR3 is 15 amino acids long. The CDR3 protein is CASSPGTGDQETQYF. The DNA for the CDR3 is TGTGCCAGCAGCCCAGGGACAGGCGATCAAGAGACCCAGTACTTC.

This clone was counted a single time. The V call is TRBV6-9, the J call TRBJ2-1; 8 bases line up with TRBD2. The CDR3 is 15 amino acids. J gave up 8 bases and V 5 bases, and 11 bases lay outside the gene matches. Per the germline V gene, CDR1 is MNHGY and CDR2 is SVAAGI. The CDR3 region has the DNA TGTGCCAGCAGTCAGGCCGAGCGGGAGAAGGATGAGCAGTTCTTC. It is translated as CASSQAEREKDEQFF.